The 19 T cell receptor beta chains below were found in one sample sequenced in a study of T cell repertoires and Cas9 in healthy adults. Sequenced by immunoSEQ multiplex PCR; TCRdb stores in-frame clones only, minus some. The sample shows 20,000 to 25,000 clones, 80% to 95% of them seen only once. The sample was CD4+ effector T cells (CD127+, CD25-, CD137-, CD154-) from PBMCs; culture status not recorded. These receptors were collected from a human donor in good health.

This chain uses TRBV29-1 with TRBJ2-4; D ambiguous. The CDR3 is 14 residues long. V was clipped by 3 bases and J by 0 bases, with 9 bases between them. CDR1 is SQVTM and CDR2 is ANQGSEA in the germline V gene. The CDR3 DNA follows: TGCAGCGTTGAGGGCCGGTTAGCCAAAAACATTCAGTACTTC. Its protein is CSVEGRLAKNIQYF.

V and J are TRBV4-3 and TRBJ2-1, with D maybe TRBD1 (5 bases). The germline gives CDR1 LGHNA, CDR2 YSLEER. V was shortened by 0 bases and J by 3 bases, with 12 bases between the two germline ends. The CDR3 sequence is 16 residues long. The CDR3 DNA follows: TGCGCCAGCAGCCAAGAGATGGGGCAAAACTACAATGAGCAGTTCTTC. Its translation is CASSQEMGQNYNEQFF.

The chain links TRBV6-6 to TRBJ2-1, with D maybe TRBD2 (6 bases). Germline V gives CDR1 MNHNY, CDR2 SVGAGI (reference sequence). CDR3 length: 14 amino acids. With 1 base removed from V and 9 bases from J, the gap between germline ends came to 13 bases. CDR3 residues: CASSYYPGALEQFF. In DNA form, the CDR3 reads TGTGCCAGCAGTTACTACCCGGGAGCGCTTGAGCAGTTCTTC.

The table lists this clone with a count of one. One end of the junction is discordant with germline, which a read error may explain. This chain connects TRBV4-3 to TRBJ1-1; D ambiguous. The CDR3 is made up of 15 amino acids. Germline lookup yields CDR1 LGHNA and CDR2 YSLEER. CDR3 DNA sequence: TGCGCCAGCAGCCAAGGCGTAATAGGGAACCCTGAAGCTTTCTTT. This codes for CASSQGVIGNPEAFF.

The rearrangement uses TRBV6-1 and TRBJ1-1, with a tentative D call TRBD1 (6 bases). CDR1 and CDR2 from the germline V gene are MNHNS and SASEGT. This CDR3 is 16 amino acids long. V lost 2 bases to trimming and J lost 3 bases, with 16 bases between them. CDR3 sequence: CASSERGAKLDTEAFF. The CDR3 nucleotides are TGTGCCAGCAGTGAACGGGGGGCCAAATTGGACACTGAAGCTTTCTTT.

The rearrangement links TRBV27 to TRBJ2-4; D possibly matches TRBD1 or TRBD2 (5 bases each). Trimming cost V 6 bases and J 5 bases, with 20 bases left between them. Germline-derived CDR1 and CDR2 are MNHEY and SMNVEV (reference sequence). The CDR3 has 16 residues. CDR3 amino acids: CASSSTVGVLENIQYF. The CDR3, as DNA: TGTGCCAGCAGCTCAACAGTGGGGGTTTTAGAAAACATTCAGTACTTC.

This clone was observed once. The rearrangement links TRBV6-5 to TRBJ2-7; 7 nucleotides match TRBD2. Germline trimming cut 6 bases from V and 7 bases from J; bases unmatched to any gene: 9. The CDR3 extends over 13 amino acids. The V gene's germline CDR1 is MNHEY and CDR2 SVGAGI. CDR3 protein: CASRSVAGREQYF. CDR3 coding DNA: TGTGCCAGCAGGTCCGTTGCCGGGAGGGAGCAGTACTTC.

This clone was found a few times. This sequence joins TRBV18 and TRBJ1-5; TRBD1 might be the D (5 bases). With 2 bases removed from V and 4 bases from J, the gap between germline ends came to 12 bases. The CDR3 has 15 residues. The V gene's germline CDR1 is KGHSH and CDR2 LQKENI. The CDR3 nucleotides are TGTGCCAGCTCACCAGGGGCGGGGGTGAATCAGCCCCAGCATTTT. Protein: CASSPGAGVNQPQHF.

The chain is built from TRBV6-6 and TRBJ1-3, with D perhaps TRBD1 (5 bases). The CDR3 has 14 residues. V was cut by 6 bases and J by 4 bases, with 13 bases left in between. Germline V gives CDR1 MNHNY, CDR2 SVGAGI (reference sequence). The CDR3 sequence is CASSAGGSGNTIYF. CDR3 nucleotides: TGTGCCAGCAGCGCGGGGGGATCGGGAAACACCATATATTTT.

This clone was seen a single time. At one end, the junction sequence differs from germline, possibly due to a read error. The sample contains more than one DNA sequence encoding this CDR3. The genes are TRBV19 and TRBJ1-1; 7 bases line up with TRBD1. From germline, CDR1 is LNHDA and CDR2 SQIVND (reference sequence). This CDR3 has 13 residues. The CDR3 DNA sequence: TGTGCCAGTAGCGATATACAGGGGACTGAAGCTTTCTTC. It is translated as CASSDIQGTEAFF.

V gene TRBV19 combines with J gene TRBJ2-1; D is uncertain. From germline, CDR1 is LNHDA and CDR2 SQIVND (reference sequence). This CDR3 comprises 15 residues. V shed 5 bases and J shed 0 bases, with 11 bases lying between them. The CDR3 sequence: CASSQRPSSYNEQFF. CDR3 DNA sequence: TGTGCCAGTAGTCAAAGGCCTAGCTCCTACAATGAGCAGTTCTTC.

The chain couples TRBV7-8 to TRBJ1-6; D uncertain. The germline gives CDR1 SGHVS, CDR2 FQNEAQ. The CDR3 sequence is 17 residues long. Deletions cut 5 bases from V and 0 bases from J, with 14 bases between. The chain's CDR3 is CASSPQTGSSYNSPLHF. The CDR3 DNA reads TGTGCCAGCAGCCCACAGACCGGGAGCTCCTATAATTCACCCCTCCACTTT.

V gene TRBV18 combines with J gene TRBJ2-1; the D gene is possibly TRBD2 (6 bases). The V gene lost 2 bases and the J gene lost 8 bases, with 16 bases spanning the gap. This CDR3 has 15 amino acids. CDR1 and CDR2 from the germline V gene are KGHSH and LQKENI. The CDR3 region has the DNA TGTGCCAGCTCACCAGTAGTCCACCGGAGGGATGAGCAGTTCTTC. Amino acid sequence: CASSPVVHRRDEQFF.

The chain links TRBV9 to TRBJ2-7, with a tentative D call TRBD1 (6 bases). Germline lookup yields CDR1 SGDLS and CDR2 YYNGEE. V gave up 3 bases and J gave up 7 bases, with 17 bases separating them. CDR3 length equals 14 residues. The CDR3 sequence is CASSGGQFSGEQYF. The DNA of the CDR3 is TGTGCCAGCAGCGGAGGACAGTTCTCGGGAGAGCAGTACTTC.

The DNA of the CDR3 is TGTGCCAGTAGTATAAGTTGGATAGGGGGACACCTTAGCAATCAGCCCCAGCATTTT. It is translated as CASSISWIGGHLSNQPQHF. The chain links TRBV19 to TRBJ1-5; a possible D gene is TRBD1 (6 bases). The germline CDR1 and CDR2 sequences are LNHDA and SQIVND (reference sequence). This CDR3 is 19 amino acids long. With 2 bases removed from V and 0 bases from J, the gap between germline ends came to 20 bases.

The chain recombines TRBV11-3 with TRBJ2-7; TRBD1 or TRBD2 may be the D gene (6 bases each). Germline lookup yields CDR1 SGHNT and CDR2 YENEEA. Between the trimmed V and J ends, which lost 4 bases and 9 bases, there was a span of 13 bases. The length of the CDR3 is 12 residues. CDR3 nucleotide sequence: TGTGCCAGCAGCTCCGGGGGCTTGTCGCAGTACTTC. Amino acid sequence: CASSSGGLSQYF.

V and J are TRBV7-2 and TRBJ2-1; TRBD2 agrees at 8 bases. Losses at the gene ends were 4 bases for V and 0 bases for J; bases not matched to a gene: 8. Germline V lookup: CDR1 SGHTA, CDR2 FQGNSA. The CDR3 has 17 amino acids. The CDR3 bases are TGTGCCAGCAGCTCACCTGGGACTAGGCGCTCCTACAATGAGCAGTTCTTC. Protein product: CASSSPGTRRSYNEQFF.

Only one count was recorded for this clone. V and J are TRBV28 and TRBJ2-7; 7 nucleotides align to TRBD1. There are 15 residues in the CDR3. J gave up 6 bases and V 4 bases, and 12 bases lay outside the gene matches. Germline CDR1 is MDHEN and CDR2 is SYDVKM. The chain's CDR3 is CASSSPTGSMREQYF. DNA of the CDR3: TGTGCCAGCAGTTCCCCGACAGGGTCTATGCGCGAGCAGTACTTC.

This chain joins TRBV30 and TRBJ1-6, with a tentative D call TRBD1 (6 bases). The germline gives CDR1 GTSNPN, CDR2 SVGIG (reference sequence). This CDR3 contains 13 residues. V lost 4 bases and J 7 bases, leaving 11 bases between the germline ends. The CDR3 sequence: CAWMGARNSPLHF. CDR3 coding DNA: TGTGCCTGGATGGGGGCGCGGAATTCACCCCTCCACTTT.